This TCR beta chain was documented in a study of T cell responses to AZD1222 COVID-19 vaccine. The CDR3 has 15 residues. Trimming cost V 5 bases and J 4 bases; bases outside gene matches: 8. Per the germline V gene, CDR1 is SGHTA and CDR2 is FQGNSA. Generated by immunoSEQ multiplex PCR, the TCRdb table keeps only in-frame clones and is missing some. The table records about 150,000 clones, roughly nine tenths of them present only once. This TCR was sampled from an adult who had recovered from COVID-19. V is TRBV7-2 and J is TRBJ1-2, with 9 bases fitting TRBD1. The sample consisted of peripheral blood, taken after recovery from COVID-19. CDR3 protein: CASSRRTGDFYGYTF. The CDR3 DNA reads as TGTGCCAGCAGCCGCCGGACAGGGGATTTCTATGGCTACACCTTC.